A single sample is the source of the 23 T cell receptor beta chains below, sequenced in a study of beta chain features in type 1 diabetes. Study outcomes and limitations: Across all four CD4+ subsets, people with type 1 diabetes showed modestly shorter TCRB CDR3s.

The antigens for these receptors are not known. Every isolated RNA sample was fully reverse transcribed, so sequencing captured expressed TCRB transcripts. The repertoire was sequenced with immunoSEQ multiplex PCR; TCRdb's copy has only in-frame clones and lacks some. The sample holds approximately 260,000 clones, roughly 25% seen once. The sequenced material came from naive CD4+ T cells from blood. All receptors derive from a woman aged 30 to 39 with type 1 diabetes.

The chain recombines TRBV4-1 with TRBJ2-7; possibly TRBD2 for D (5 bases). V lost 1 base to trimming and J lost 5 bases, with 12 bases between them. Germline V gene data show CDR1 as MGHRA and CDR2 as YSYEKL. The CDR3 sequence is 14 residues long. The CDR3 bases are TGCGCCAGCAGCCAAGTCGGTGGGAGCGACGAGCAGTACTTC. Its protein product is CASSQVGGSDEQYF.

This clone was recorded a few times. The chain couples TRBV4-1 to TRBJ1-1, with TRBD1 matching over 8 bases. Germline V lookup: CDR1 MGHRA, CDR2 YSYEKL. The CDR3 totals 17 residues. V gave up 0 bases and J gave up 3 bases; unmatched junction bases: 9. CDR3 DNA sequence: TGCGCCAGCAGCCAAGAAGTTCTGCAGGGGGCTGACACTGAAGCTTTCTTT. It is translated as CASSQEVLQGADTEAFF.

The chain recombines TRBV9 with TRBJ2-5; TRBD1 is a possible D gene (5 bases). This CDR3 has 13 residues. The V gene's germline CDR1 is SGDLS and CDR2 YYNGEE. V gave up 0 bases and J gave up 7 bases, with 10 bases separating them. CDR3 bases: TGTGCCAGCAGCGTAGTTTATGGGGCGACCCAGTACTTC. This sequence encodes CASSVVYGATQYF.

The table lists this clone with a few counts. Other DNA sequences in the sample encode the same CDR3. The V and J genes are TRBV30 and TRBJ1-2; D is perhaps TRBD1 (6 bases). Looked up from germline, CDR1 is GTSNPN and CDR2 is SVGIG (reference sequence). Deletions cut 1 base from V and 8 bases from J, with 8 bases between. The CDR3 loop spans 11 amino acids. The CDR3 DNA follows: TGTGCCTGGAGTGGCGGGGGCGGCTACACCTTC. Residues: CAWSGGGGYTF.

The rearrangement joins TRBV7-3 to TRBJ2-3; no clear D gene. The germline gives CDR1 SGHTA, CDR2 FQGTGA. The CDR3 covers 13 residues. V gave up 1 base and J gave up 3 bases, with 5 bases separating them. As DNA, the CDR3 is TGTGCCAGCAGCTTAAGTCTGACAGATACGCAGTATTTT. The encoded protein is CASSLSLTDTQYF. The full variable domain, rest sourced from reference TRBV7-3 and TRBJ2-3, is GAGVSQTPSNKVTEKGKYVELRCDPISGHTALYWYRQSLGQGPEFLIYFQGTGAADDSGLPNDRFFAVRPEGSVSTLKIQRTERGDSAVYLCASSLSLTDTQYFGPGTRLTVL.

For the CDR3, the DNA is TGCGCCAGCAGCTTGGAGGGCGGGAGCGGCACCGGGGAGCTGTTTTTT. Translating it yields CASSLEGGSGTGELFF. The rearrangement joins TRBV5-1 to TRBJ2-2; the match to TRBD2 covers 7 bases. This CDR3 comprises 16 residues. The V and J ends lost 0 bases and 4 bases, in that order; junction bases with no gene match: 6. In germline, CDR1 is SGHRS, CDR2 YFSETQ. The variable domain in full, with the rest retrieved from reference TRBV5-1 and TRBJ2-2, is KAGVTQTPRYLIKTRGQQVTLSCSPISGHRSVSWYQQTPGQGLQFLFEYFSETQRNKGNFPGRFSGRQFSNSRSEMNVSTLELGDSALYLCASSLEGGSGTGELFFGEGSRLTVL.

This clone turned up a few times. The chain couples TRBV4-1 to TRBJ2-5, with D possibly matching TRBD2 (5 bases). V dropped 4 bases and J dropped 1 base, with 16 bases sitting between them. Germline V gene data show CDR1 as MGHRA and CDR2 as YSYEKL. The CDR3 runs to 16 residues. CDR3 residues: CASSPPLWLAQETQYF. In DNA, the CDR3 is TGCGCCAGCAGCCCCCCTTTATGGCTAGCCCAAGAGACCCAGTACTTC.

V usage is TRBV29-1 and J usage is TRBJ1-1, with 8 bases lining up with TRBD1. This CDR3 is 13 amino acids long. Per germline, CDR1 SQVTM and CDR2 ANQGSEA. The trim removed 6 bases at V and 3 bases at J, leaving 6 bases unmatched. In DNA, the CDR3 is TGCAGCGTCACAGGGGGGGTGGACACTGAAGCTTTCTTT. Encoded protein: CSVTGGVDTEAFF.

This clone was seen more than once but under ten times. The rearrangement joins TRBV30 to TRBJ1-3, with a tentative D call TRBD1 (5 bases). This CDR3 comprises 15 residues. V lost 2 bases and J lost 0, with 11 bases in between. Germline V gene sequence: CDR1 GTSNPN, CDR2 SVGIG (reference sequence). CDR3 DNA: TGTGCCTGGAGTCCGACAGCTTTCTCTGGAAACACCATATATTTT. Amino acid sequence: CAWSPTAFSGNTIYF.

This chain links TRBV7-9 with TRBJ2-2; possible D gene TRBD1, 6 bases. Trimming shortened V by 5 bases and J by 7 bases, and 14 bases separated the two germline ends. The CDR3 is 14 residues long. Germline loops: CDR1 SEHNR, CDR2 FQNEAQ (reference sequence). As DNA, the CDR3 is TGTGCCAGCAGCCCACAGGGTAAAATCGGGGAGCTGTTTTTT. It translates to CASSPQGKIGELFF. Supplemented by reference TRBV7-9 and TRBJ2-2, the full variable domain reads DTGVSQNPRHKITKRGQNVTFRCDPISEHNRLYWYRQTLGQGPEFLTYFQNEAQLEKSRLLSDRFSAERPKGSFSTLEIQRTEQGDSAMYLCASSPQGKIGELFFGEGSRLTVL.

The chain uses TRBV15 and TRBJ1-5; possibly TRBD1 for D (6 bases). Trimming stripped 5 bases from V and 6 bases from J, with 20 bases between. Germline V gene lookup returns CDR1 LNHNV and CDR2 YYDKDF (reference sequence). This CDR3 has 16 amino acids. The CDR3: CATSPRQAGRSQPQHF. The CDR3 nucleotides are TGTGCCACCAGCCCCCGACAGGCCGGCAGGAGTCAGCCCCAGCATTTT. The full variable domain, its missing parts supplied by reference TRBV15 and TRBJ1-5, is DAMVIQNPRYQVTQFGKPVTLSCSQTLNHNVMYWYQQKSSQAPKLLFHYYDKDFNNEADTPDNFQSRRPNTSFCFLDIRSPGLGDTAMYLCATSPRQAGRSQPQHFGDGTRLSIL.

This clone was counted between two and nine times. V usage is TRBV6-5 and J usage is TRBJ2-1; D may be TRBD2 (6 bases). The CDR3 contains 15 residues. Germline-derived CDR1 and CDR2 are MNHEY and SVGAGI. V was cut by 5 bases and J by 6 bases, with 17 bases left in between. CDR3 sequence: CASSMPLGGANEQFF. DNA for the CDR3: TGTGCCAGCAGTATGCCTCTGGGGGGAGCCAATGAGCAGTTCTTC.

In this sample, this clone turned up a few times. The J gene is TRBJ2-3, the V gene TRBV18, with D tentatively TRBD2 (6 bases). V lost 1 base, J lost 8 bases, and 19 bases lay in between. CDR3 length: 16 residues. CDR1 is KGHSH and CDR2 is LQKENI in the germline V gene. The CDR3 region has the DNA TGTGCCAGCTCACCACGGGGGTCAGCGGGCAGTGGTACGCAGTATTTT. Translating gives CASSPRGSAGSGTQYF.

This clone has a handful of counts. The CDR3 DNA is TGTGCCAGCAATCATTCGGGACAGGGTAAATTCCGCACAGATACGCAGTATTTT. This encodes CASNHSGQGKFRTDTQYF. This chain connects TRBV21-1 to TRBJ2-3; the table's D call of TRBD1 was not tested on the DNA. TRBV21-1 represents a pseudogene. The CDR3 loop spans 18 amino acids.

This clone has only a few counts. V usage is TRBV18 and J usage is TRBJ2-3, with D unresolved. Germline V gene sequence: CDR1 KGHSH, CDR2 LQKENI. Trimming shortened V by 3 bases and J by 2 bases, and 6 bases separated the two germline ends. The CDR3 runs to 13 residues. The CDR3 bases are TGTGCCAGCTCACCGAGTTACACAGATACGCAGTATTTT. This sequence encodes CASSPSYTDTQYF.

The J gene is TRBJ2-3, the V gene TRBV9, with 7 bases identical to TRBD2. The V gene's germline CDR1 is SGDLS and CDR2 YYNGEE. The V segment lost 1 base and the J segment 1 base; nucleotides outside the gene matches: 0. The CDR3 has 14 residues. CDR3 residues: CASSVTSGTDTQYF. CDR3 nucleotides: TGTGCCAGCAGCGTAACTAGCGGCACAGATACGCAGTATTTT.

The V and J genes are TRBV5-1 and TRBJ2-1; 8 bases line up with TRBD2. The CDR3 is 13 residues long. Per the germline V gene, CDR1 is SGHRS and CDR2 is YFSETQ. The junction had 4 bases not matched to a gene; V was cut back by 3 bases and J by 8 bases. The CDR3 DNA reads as TGCGCCAGCAGCTCCGGGACTAGGGATGAGCAGTTCTTC. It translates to CASSSGTRDEQFF. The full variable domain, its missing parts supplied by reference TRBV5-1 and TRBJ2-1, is KAGVTQTPRYLIKTRGQQVTLSCSPISGHRSVSWYQQTPGQGLQFLFEYFSETQRNKGNFPGRFSGRQFSNSRSEMNVSTLELGDSALYLCASSSGTRDEQFFGPGTRLTVL.

The CDR3, as DNA: TGTGCCAGCAGCTCCACGAGCGGGAGAGACGGGACCCAGTACTTC. Its protein product is CASSSTSGRDGTQYF. The rearrangement links TRBV7-3 to TRBJ2-5, with 8 bases matching TRBD2. J was trimmed by 7 bases and V by 4 bases; bases with no gene match: 11. Germline V gives CDR1 SGHTA, CDR2 FQGTGA. This CDR3 has 15 amino acids.

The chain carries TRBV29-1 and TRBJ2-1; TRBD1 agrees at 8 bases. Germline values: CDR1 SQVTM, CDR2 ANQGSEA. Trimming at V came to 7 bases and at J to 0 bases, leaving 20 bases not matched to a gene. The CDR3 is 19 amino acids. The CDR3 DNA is TGCAGCGCCGAGGGGGGAACAGGGGGACAAAGGAGCTCCTACAATGAGCAGTTCTTC. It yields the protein CSAEGGTGGQRSSYNEQFF.

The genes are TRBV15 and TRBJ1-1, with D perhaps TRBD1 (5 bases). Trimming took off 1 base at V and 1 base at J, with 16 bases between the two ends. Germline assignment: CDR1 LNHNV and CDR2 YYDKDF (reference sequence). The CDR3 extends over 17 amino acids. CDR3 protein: CATSRAYTTVKNTEAFF. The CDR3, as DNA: TGTGCCACCAGCAGAGCTTACACGACAGTCAAGAACACTGAAGCTTTCTTT.

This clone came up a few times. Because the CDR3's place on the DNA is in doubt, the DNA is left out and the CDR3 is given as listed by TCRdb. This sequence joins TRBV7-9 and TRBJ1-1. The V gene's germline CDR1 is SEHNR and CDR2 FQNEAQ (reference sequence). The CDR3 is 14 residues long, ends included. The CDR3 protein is CASSSSSSGTEAFF.

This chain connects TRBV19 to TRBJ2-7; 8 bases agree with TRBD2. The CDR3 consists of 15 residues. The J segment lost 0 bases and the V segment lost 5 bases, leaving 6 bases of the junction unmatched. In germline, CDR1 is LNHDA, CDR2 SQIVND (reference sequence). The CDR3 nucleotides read TGTGCCAGTAGTGTTCTAGCGGGTTTCTCCTACGAGCAGTACTTC. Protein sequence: CASSVLAGFSYEQYF. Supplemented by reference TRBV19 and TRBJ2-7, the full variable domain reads DGGITQSPKYLFRKEGQNVTLSCEQNLNHDAMYWYRQDPGQGLRLIYYSQIVNDFQKGDIAEGYSVSREKKESFPLTVTSAQKNPTAFYLCASSVLAGFSYEQYFGPGTRLTVT.

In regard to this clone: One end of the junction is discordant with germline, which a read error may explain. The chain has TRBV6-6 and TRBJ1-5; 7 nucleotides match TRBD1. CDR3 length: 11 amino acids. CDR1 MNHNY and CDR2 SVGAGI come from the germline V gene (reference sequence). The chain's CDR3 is CASSDGTARKF. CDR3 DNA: TGTGCCAGCAGTGACGGGACAGCCCGGAAGTTT.